This T cell receptor (beta chain) came from a study of blood T cell repertoires in COVID-19. CDR1 and CDR2 (germline): LGHDT, YNNKEL (reference sequence). The J segment lost 0 bases and the V segment lost 4 bases, leaving 2 bases of the junction unmatched. The CDR3 length is 15 residues. Sequenced by immunoSEQ multiplex PCR; TCRdb stores in-frame clones only, minus some. The sample contains 100,000 to 150,000 clones, 85% to 90% of which appear only once. The material sequenced was peripheral blood. The chain employs TRBV3-1 (or the pseudogene TRBV3-2) and TRBJ2-2; 7 nucleotides match TRBD1. This sequence originates from a woman over 75 with acute or convalescent COVID-19. In nucleotides, the CDR3 is TGTGCCAGCAGCCGAGGACAGGCGAACACCGGGGAGCTGTTTTTT. Protein: CASSRGQANTGELFF.